This paragraph covers one T cell receptor beta chain sequence. Its specificity is not known. This record belongs to a study of blood T cells in healthy people across ages. A sample-barcoded 5' primer and a J-beta primer mix were used in a second PCR of about 6 to 12 cycles. Tags on each cDNA molecule came from a template-switch adaptor with 12 random nucleotides. From the 5' RACE reads, TCRdb called clonotypes with MiXCR, one entry per CDR3 protein. The sample has roughly 1,800,000 distinct CDR3 sequences, just under 50% seen once. Points from the study as a whole: Diversity figures based on one million T cells were deemed too low. Among long-lived donors, naive CD4+ cells were more numerous and diversity higher than in aged donors.

The sequence derives from a woman between 35 and 50 years old in good health. The sequencing input was blood.

The CDR3 loop reads CASSFLFRPGTEAFF. For the CDR3, the DNA is TGTGCCAGCAGCTTCCTTTTCAGACCGGGCACTGAAGCTTTCTTT. The rearrangement joins TRBV13 to TRBJ1-1; no definite D call. CDR3 length: 15 residues. V gave up 3 bases and J gave up 4 bases, with 15 bases separating them. Looked up from germline, CDR1 is PRHDT and CDR2 is FYEKMQ (reference sequence).